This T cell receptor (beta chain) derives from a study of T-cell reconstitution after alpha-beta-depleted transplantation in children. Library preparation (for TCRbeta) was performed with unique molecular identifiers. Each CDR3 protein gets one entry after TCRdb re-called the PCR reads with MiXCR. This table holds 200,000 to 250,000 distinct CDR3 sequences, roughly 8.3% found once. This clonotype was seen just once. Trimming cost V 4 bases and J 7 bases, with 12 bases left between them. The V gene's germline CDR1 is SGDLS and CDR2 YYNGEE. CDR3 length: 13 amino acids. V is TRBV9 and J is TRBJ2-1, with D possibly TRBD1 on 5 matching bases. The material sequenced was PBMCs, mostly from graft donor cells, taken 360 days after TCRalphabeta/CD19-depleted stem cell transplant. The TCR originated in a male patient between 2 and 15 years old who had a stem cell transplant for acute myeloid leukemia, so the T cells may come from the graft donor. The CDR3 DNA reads TGTGCCAGCAGCCAGGGAATGGAAAATGAGCAGTTCTTC. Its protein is CASSQGMENEQFF.